This T cell receptor (beta chain) is from a study of CD8+ T cells in alopecia areata. Study-wide results and limits: Greater clonality was observed in lesional scalp samples, especially alopecia totalis/universalis, versus normal scalp. There were also resident alphabeta T cells of normal skin sequenced in scalp samples. Between patients, shared TCR sequences were less clear than in mice. This was possibly due in part to HLA diversity in the patient population.

Germline V gene data show CDR1 as SGHTA and CDR2 as FQGTGA. CDR3 length: 14 residues. V gave up 2 bases and J gave up 1 base; unmatched junction bases: 0. This clone was seen more than once but under ten times. Its antigen is unidentified. It was cDNA, reverse transcribed from extracted RNA, that served as the sequencing template. Here immunoSEQ multiplex PCR was the method, and the copy in TCRdb shows in-frame clones only, minus some. The table lists some 200,000 clones, roughly three fifths of them singletons. Investigators sorted PBMCs to obtain both CD4+ and CD8+ T cells. Sequenced sample: CD8+ T cells sorted from blood. The chain links TRBV7-3 to TRBJ1-1; 8 nucleotides match TRBD1. This clonotype was sampled from a human donor in good health. DNA of the CDR3: TGTGCCAGCAGCTTAGGGACAGGGAACACTGAAGCTTTCTTT. Its translation is CASSLGTGNTEAFF. The variable domain in full, completed from reference TRBV7-3 and TRBJ1-1, reads GAGVSQTPSNKVTEKGKYVELRCDPISGHTALYWYRQSLGQGPEFLIYFQGTGAADDSGLPNDRFFAVRPEGSVSTLKIQRTERGDSAVYLCASSLGTGNTEAFFGQGTRLTVV.